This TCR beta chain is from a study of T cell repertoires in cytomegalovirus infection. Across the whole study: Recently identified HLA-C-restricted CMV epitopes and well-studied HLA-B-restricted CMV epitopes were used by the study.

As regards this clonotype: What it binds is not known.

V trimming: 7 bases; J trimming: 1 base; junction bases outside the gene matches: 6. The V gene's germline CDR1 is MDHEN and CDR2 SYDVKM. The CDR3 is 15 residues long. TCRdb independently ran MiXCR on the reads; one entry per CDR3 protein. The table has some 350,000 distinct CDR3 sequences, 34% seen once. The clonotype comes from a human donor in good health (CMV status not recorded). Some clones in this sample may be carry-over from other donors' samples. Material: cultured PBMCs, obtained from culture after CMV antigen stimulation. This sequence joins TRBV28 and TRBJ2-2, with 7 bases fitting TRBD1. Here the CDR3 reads CASKTTGLNTGELFF. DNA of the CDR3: TGTGCCAGCAAGACGACAGGGCTGAACACCGGGGAGCTGTTTTTT.